This is a list of T cell receptor beta chains from one sample in a study of cytomegalovirus exposure and HLA in healthy donors. Libraries were prepared by immunoSEQ multiplex PCR; TCRdb keeps only in-frame clonotypes and omits some of them. The data contain some 110,000 clones, around 80% of them singletons. Sequences were obtained from PBMCs. The origin of the receptors is a man aged 40-50 years in good health and CMV-seropositive. The CDR3 runs from the conserved cysteine through the conserved F or W. A D gene is named only where the DNA matches it firmly. Clone size is not always given. Where it is, it says once, few, many or a class for expanded clones.

d_gene: NA; v_gene: TRBV5-5; j_gene: TRBJ1-1; abundance: NA; CDR3aa: CASSLVVGRTEAFF; CDR3nt: TGTGCCAGCAGCTTGGTGGTGGGGAGGACTGAAGCTTTCTTT
d_gene: TRBD1; v_gene: TRBV28; j_gene: TRBJ2-7; abundance: NA; CDR3aa: CASSLSGTGTYEQYF; CDR3nt: TGTGCCAGCAGTTTAAGCGGGACAGGGACCTACGAGCAGTACTTC
d_gene: NA; v_gene: TRBV6-1; j_gene: TRBJ1-5; abundance: once; CDR3aa: CASIPGDISNQPQHF; CDR3nt: TGTGCCAGCATTCCCGGGGACATCAGCAATCAGCCCCAGCATTTT
d_gene: TRBD2; v_gene: TRBV11-2; j_gene: TRBJ2-1; abundance: NA; CDR3aa: CASSAGLAGVDEQFF; CDR3nt: TGTGCCAGCAGCGCAGGACTAGCGGGAGTGGATGAGCAGTTCTTC
d_gene: TRBD1; v_gene: TRBV5-1; j_gene: TRBJ1-1; abundance: NA; CDR3aa: CASSLAGLRQGVGPEAFF; CDR3nt: TGCGCCAGCAGCTTGGCCGGGTTACGACAGGGTGTGGGTCCTGAAGCTTTCTTT
d_gene: TRBD1; v_gene: TRBV4-2; j_gene: TRBJ1-2; abundance: NA; CDR3aa: CASSYGTAANYGYTF; CDR3nt: TGTGCCAGCAGCTACGGGACAGCAGCTAACTATGGCTACACCTTC
d_gene: NA; v_gene: TRBV28; j_gene: TRBJ1-6; abundance: few; CDR3aa: CASRFNREKGSPLHF; CDR3nt: TGTGCCAGCAGGTTTAACAGGGAGAAGGGGTCACCCCTCCACTTT
d_gene: NA; v_gene: TRBV7-2; j_gene: TRBJ2-2; abundance: NA; CDR3aa: CASRNLNTGELFF; CDR3nt: TGTGCCAGCAGGAACCTAAACACCGGGGAGCTGTTTTTT
d_gene: NA; v_gene: TRBV7-3; j_gene: TRBJ1-1; abundance: NA; CDR3aa: CASSDRHMNTEAFF; CDR3nt: TGTGCCAGCAGCGACAGGCACATGAACACTGAAGCTTTCTTT
d_gene: TRBD1; v_gene: TRBV9; j_gene: TRBJ1-1; abundance: NA; CDR3aa: CASSAGQGAGTEAFF; CDR3nt: TGTGCCAGCAGCGCGGGACAGGGTGCGGGCACTGAAGCTTTCTTT
d_gene: NA; v_gene: TRBV11-1; j_gene: TRBJ2-1; abundance: NA; CDR3aa: CASSQGGLAVGNEQFF; CDR3nt: TGTGCCAGCAGCCAAGGGGGTCTAGCGGTTGGCAATGAGCAGTTCTTC
d_gene: TRBD2; v_gene: TRBV2; j_gene: TRBJ2-1; abundance: NA; CDR3aa: CASKGTSGYNEQFF; CDR3nt: TGTGCCAGCAAAGGGACTAGCGGTTACAATGAGCAGTTCTTC
d_gene: NA; v_gene: TRBV18; j_gene: TRBJ1-2; abundance: once; CDR3aa: CASSPAGKVIGYTF; CDR3nt: TGTGCCAGCTCACCGGCAGGGAAGGTTATTGGCTACACCTTC
d_gene: TRBD1; v_gene: TRBV2; j_gene: TRBJ1-1; abundance: NA; CDR3aa: CASGGQGINTEAFF; CDR3nt: TGTGCCAGCGGGGGACAGGGGATCAACACTGAAGCTTTCTTT
d_gene: NA; v_gene: TRBV10-3; j_gene: TRBJ2-2; abundance: NA; CDR3aa: CATRGSTGELFF; CDR3nt: TGTGCCACCCGGGGATCCACCGGGGAGCTGTTTTTT
d_gene: TRBD2; v_gene: TRBV15; j_gene: TRBJ2-1; abundance: NA; CDR3aa: CATSRESGGAYNEQFF; CDR3nt: TGTGCCACCAGCAGAGAGTCGGGGGGGGCCTACAATGAGCAGTTCTTC
d_gene: NA; v_gene: TRBV6-1; j_gene: TRBJ2-7; abundance: few; CDR3aa: CASSLDRHTYEQYF; CDR3nt: TGTGCCAGCAGTCTAGACAGACATACCTACGAGCAGTACTTC
d_gene: TRBD2; v_gene: TRBV6-6; j_gene: TRBJ2-1; abundance: NA; CDR3aa: CASSIGTSKNYNEQFF; CDR3nt: TGTGCCAGCAGCATAGGGACTAGTAAGAACTACAATGAGCAGTTCTTC
d_gene: TRBD1; v_gene: TRBV9; j_gene: TRBJ1-3; abundance: NA; CDR3aa: CASSVEVTGTGNTIYF; CDR3nt: TGTGCCAGCAGCGTAGAGGTGACAGGGACGGGAAACACCATATATTTT
d_gene: TRBD2; v_gene: TRBV11-2; j_gene: TRBJ2-1; abundance: NA; CDR3aa: CASTPGLAGDQQFF; CDR3nt: TGTGCCAGCACCCCTGGACTAGCGGGAGACCAGCAGTTCTTC
d_gene: NA; v_gene: TRBV27; j_gene: TRBJ2-1; abundance: NA; CDR3aa: CASSLLGTGTLIDEQFF; CDR3nt: TGTGCCAGCAGTTTATTAGGGACCGGGACACTGATAGATGAGCAGTTCTTC
d_gene: TRBD2; v_gene: TRBV11-3; j_gene: TRBJ2-1; abundance: NA; CDR3aa: CASSFPRGTSGNHEQFF; CDR3nt: TGTGCCAGCAGCTTCCCCCGCGGGACTAGCGGGAACCATGAGCAGTTCTTC
d_gene: NA; v_gene: TRBV4-2; j_gene: TRBJ2-5; abundance: once; CDR3aa: CASSSGILGETQYF; CDR3nt: TGTGCCAGCAGTTCCGGAATTCTGGGCGAGACCCAGTACTTC
d_gene: NA; v_gene: TRBV19; j_gene: TRBJ2-1; abundance: NA; CDR3aa: CASSKGGSSYNEQFF; CDR3nt: TGTGCCAGTAGTAAAGGGGGAAGCTCCTACAATGAGCAGTTCTTC
d_gene: NA; v_gene: TRBV27; j_gene: TRBJ2-1; abundance: NA; CDR3aa: CASSLSSGIYSYNEQFF; CDR3nt: TGTGCCAGCAGTTTATCGTCCGGGATATACTCCTACAATGAGCAGTTCTTC
d_gene: TRBD1; v_gene: TRBV4-1; j_gene: TRBJ1-6; abundance: NA; CDR3aa: CASSPGQNNSPLHF; CDR3nt: TGCGCCAGCAGCCCGGGACAGAATAATTCACCCCTCCACTTT
d_gene: NA; v_gene: TRBV15; j_gene: TRBJ2-7; abundance: NA; CDR3aa: CATSAQRSSSYEQYF; CDR3nt: TGTGCCACCAGCGCTCAGAGGTCCAGCTCCTACGAGCAGTACTTC
d_gene: NA; v_gene: TRBV4-3; j_gene: TRBJ2-6; abundance: NA; CDR3aa: CASSQDGYSGANGLTF; CDR3nt: TGCGCCAGCAGCCAAGATGGGTACTCTGGGGCCAACGGCCTGACTTTC
d_gene: TRBD2; v_gene: TRBV18; j_gene: TRBJ2-1; abundance: NA; CDR3aa: CASSPTSGYSYNEQFF; CDR3nt: TGTGCCAGCTCACCGACTAGCGGATACTCCTACAATGAGCAGTTCTTC